This TCR beta chain was found in a study of T-cell reconstitution after alpha-beta-depleted transplantation in children. A TCRbeta library incorporating unique molecular identifiers was prepared. TCRdb used MiXCR to reprocess the PCR reads, holding one entry per CDR3 protein. This sample has a few hundred thousand distinct CDR3 sequences, with 9% to 10% found just once. Many counts were recorded for this clonotype. The V gene lost 5 bases and the J gene lost 3 bases, with 15 bases spanning the gap. Germline CDR1 DFQATT, CDR2 SNEGSKA (reference sequence). There are 14 residues in the CDR3. The chain combines TRBV20-1 with TRBJ2-3; D might be TRBD2 (6 bases). The receptor's source is a human donor who donated a stem cell graft to a child with SCID. Specimen: PBMCs from the stem cell graft donor, collected from the stem cell graft. The chain's CDR3 is CSAPLGGETDTQYF. In nucleotides, the CDR3 is TGCAGTGCTCCTTTGGGCGGGGAGACAGATACGCAGTATTTT.